This TCR beta chain originates from a study of cytomegalovirus exposure and HLA in healthy donors. Remarks on this clone: The antigen is unknown.

The study, taken as a whole, reports: Published work reported that the classifier diagnosed cytomegalovirus status with high specificity and sensitivity. Presence/absence results assume similar sequencing depth per donor, which may not hold. A later analysis linked a missense variant in DCLRE1C to the trimming of TCR beta V and J genes.

The PCR made use of 60 Vbeta and 13 Jbeta primers. Sequencing was performed with immunoSEQ multiplex PCR; in TCRdb, only in-frame clones are kept and a portion is missing. Of a few hundred thousand clones listed, around 80% are singletons. Donors in the study were healthy people who gave bone marrow. CDR3 length equals 15 residues. Trimming took 5 bases from V and 6 from J; bases not matched to a gene: 11. The germline gives CDR1 MNHEY, CDR2 SMNVEV (reference sequence). The chain uses TRBV27 and TRBJ2-7; 9 nucleotides agree with TRBD2. The clonotype was recovered from a girl aged 2-10 years in good health and CMV-seronegative. Source material: PBMCs. CDR3 DNA sequence: TGTGCCAGCAGTCCCTCGGGACTAGCTCCTTCCGAGCAGTACTTC. Translating it yields CASSPSGLAPSEQYF.